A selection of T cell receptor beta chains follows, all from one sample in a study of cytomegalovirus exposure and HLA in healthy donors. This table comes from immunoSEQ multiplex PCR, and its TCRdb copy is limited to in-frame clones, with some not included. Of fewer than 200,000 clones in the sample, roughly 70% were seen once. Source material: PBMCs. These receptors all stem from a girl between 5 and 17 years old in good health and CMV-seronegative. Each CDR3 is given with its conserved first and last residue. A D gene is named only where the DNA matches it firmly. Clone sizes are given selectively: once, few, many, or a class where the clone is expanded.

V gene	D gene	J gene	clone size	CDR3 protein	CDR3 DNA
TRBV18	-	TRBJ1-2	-	CASSPPFGGPFYGYTF	TGTGCCAGCTCCCCCCCATTCGGAGGTCCGTTCTATGGCTACACCTTC
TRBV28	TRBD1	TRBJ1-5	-	CASSLWRTGGSPKRDGQPQHF	TGTGCCAGCAGTTTATGGAGGACAGGGGGCAGCCCTAAAAGAGACGGGCAGCCCCAGCATTTT
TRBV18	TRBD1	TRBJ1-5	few	CASSPGTGDQPQHF	TGTGCCAGCTCACCCGGGACAGGGGATCAGCCCCAGCATTTT
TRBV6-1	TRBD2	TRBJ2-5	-	CASSPRGGETQYF	TGTGCCAGCAGTCCCCGGGGGGGGGAGACCCAGTACTTC
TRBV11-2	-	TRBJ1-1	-	CASSQNGNTEAFF	TGTGCCAGCAGCCAGAATGGCAACACTGAAGCTTTCTTT
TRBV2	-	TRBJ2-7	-	CASSEWQEDSYEQYF	TGTGCCAGCAGTGAGTGGCAGGAGGACTCCTACGAGCAGTACTTC
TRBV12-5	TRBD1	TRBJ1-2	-	CASAVAGGEGYTF	TGTGCTAGTGCTGTAGCAGGGGGCGAAGGCTACACCTTC
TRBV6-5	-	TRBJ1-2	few	CASNLPGYGYTF	TGTGCCAGCAACTTACCCGGCTATGGCTACACCTTC
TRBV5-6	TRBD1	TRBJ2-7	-	CASSAGDSYEQYF	TGTGCCAGCAGCGCCGGGGACAGCTACGAGCAGTACTTC
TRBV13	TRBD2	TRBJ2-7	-	CASSPSGGGSYEQYF	TGTGCCAGCAGCCCCTCCGGGGGGGGGTCCTACGAGCAGTACTTC
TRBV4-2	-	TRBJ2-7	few	CASSQESIRNYEQYF	TGTGCCAGCAGCCAAGAGAGCATCCGAAACTACGAGCAGTACTTC
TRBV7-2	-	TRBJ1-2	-	CASSLAAAHYTF	TGTGCCAGCAGCTTAGCAGCGGCTCACTACACCTTC
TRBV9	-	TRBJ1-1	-	CASSTRQWNTEAFF	TGTGCCAGCAGCACCCGACAGTGGAACACTGAAGCTTTCTTT
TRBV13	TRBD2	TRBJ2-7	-	CASSVLPGLAVYEQYF	TGTGCCAGCAGCGTATTACCGGGACTAGCGGTCTACGAGCAGTACTTC
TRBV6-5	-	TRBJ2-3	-	CASSYSGRASTDTQYF	TGTGCCAGCAGTTACTCGGGCAGGGCTAGCACAGATACGCAGTATTTT
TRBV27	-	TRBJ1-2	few	CASFGISQGWGYTF	TGTGCCAGCTTCGGAATCTCACAGGGTTGGGGCTACACCTTC
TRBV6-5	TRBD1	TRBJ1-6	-	CASSYRDRARDSPLHF	TGTGCCAGCAGTTACCGCGACAGGGCGCGTGATTCACCCCTCCACTTT
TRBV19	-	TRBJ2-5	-	CASSWGGARRETQYF	TGTGCCAGTAGTTGGGGGGGGGCGCGTCGTGAGACCCAGTACTTC
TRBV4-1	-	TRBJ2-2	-	CASRDEDRNTGELFF	TGCGCCAGCCGAGACGAAGACAGGAACACCGGGGAGCTGTTTTTT
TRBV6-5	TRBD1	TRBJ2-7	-	CASRGQGGSYEQYF	TGTGCCAGCAGAGGACAGGGGGGTTCCTACGAGCAGTACTTC
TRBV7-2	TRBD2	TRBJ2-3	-	CASSAETSGGLTDTQYF	TGTGCCAGCAGCGCAGAGACTAGCGGGGGGCTCACAGATACGCAGTATTTT
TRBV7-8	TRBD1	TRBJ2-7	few	CASSWERDRAYEQYF	TGTGCCAGCAGCTGGGAACGGGACAGAGCCTACGAGCAGTACTTC
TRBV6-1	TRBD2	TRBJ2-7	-	CASNLAGGLYEQYF	TGTGCCAGCAACCTAGCGGGGGGCCTCTACGAGCAGTACTTC
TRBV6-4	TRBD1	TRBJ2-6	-	CASSTGGSSGANVLTF	TGTGCCAGCAGTACAGGGGGATCCTCTGGGGCCAACGTCCTGACTTTC
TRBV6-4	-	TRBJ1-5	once	CASKRELWPQHF	TGTGCCAGCAAGAGGGAGCTATGGCCCCAGCATTTT
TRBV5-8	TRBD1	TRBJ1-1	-	CASSDEAGGTEAFF	TGTGCCAGCAGCGACGAAGCAGGGGGCACTGAAGCTTTCTTT
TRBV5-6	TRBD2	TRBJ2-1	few	CASSQSGAGNEQFF	TGTGCCAGCAGCCAAAGCGGGGCGGGCAATGAGCAGTTCTTC
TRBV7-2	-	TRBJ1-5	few	CASSQSSVLVRNQPQHF	TGTGCCAGCAGCCAAAGTAGTGTCTTGGTACGCAATCAGCCCCAGCATTTT
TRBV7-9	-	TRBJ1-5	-	CASSSTGDQPQHF	TGTGCCAGCAGCTCCACGGGAGATCAGCCCCAGCATTTT
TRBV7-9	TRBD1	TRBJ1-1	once	CASSLSRDSTEAFF	TGTGCCAGCAGCTTATCACGGGACAGCACTGAAGCTTTCTTT
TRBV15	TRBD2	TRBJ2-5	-	CATSRDGGTETQYF	TGTGCCACCAGCAGAGACGGGGGGACGGAGACCCAGTACTTC
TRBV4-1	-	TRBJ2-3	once	CAGSQESVLDTQYF	TGCGCCGGCAGCCAAGAATCAGTTCTAGATACGCAGTATTTT
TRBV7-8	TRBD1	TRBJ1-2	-	CASSPGTANYGYTF	TGTGCCAGCAGCCCAGGGACAGCTAACTATGGCTACACCTTC
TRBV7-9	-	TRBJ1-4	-	CASSLAAANEKLFF	TGTGCCAGCAGCTTAGCGGCGGCTAATGAAAAACTGTTTTTT
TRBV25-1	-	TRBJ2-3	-	CASGETAADTQYF	TGTGCCAGCGGTGAGACAGCCGCAGATACGCAGTATTTT
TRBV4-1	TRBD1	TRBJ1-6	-	CASSQSGQLHSPLHF	TGCGCCAGCAGCCAGTCGGGACAGTTACATTCACCCCTCCACTTT
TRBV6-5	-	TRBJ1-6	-	CASNGQGNSPLHF	TGTGCCAGCAATGGGCAGGGGAATTCACCCCTCCACTTT
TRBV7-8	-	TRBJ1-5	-	CASSLAPGQPQHF	TGTGCCAGCAGCTTAGCTCCGGGTCAGCCCCAGCATTTT
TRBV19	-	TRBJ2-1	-	CASGDNIAFNEQFF	TGTGCCAGTGGGGACAATATCGCTTTCAATGAGCAGTTCTTC
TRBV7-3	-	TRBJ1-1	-	CASSLRQGSFEAFF	TGTGCCAGCAGCTTAAGGCAGGGTTCTTTTGAAGCTTTCTTT
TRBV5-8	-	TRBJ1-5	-	CASSLTGGENQPQHF	TGTGCCAGCAGCTTGACCGGGGGGGAAAATCAGCCCCAGCATTTT
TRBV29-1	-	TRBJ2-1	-	CSVAGSHNEQFF	TGCAGCGTTGCGGGGAGCCACAATGAGCAGTTCTTC
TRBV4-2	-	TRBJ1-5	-	CASSQEIGQPQHF	TGTGCCAGCAGCCAAGAAATCGGTCAGCCCCAGCATTTT
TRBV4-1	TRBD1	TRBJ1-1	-	CASSQASQGGTEAFF	TGCGCCAGCAGCCAAGCGTCACAGGGGGGTACTGAAGCTTTCTTT
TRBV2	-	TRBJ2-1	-	CASSGNSKQFF	TGTGCCAGCAGTGGCAACAGCAAGCAGTTCTTC
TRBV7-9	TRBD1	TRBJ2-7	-	CASSSTTGTGDEQYF	TGTGCCAGCAGCTCCACCACCGGGACAGGGGACGAGCAGTACTTC
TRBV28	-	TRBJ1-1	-	CASSLPTVNTEAFF	TGTGCCAGCAGTTTACCCACAGTGAACACTGAAGCTTTCTTT
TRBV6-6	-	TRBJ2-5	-	CASRDSSFQETQYF	TGTGCCAGCCGAGATTCTTCCTTCCAAGAGACCCAGTACTTC